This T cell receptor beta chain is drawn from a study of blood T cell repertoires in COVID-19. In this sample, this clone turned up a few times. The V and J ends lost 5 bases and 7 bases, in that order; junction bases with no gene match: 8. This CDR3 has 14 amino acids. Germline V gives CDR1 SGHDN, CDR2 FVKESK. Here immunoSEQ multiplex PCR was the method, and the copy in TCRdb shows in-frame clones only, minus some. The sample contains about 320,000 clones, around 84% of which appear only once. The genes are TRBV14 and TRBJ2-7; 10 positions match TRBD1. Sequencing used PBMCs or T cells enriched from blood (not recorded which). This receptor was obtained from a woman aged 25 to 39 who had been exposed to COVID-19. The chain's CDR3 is CASSSPGQGREQYF. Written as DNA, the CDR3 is TGTGCCAGCAGCAGCCCGGGACAGGGGAGAGAGCAGTACTTC. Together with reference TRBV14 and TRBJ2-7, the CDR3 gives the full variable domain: EAGVTQFPSHSVIEKGQTVTLRCDPISGHDNLYWYRRVMGKEIKFLLHFVKESKQDESGMPNNRFLAERTGGTYSTLKVQPAELEDSGVYFCASSSPGQGREQYFGPGTRLTVT.